A single sample is the source of the 13 T cell receptor beta chains below, sequenced in a study of control samples from healthy donors and cancer patients. Clones were sequenced by immunoSEQ multiplex PCR, and TCRdb holds only the in-frame ones, with some missing. The data contain some 120,000 clones, about 91% of them singletons. The material sequenced was blood. The source of these receptors is a man aged 18 to 30 in good health.

V usage is TRBV6-2 or TRBV6-3 and J usage is TRBJ2-2; TRBD2 might be the D (6 bases). The CDR3 sequence is 13 residues long. CDR1 is MNHEY, CDR2 SVGEGT, per germline. Trimming removed 5 bases at V and 6 bases at J, with 10 bases between. The CDR3: CASSLRESGELFF. The DNA for the CDR3 is TGTGCCAGCAGTCTCCGGGAGTCCGGGGAGCTGTTTTTT.

The J gene is TRBJ2-3, the V gene TRBV3-1 (or the pseudogene TRBV3-2); 8 nucleotides line up with TRBD2. There are 16 residues in the CDR3. V lost 0 bases to trimming and J lost 2 bases; unmatched junction nucleotides: 4. Germline loops: CDR1 LGHDT, CDR2 YNNKEL (reference sequence). CDR3 nucleotides: TGTGCCAGCAGCCAAGACAGAGCGGGGGCCACAGATACGCAGTATTTT. Its protein product is CASSQDRAGATDTQYF.

This clone was seen just once. At the DNA level, this CDR3 is encoded by other sequences in the same sample as well. The chain links TRBV11-2 to TRBJ2-5; 7 nucleotides align to TRBD2. The CDR3 has 16 amino acids. Trimming removed 1 base from V and 5 bases from J; junction bases left unmatched: 10. Germline values: CDR1 SGHAT, CDR2 FQNNGV. For the CDR3, the DNA is TGTGCCAGCAGCTTAGTGGGCGGGGGTGGCGTGGAGACCCAGTACTTC. Its translation: CASSLVGGGGVETQYF.

V gene TRBV21-1 combines with J gene TRBJ1-5; the table names TRBD1, a call not compared with the DNA. TRBV21-1 is given as a pseudogene. The CDR3 spans 16 residues. The CDR3 sequence is CASSKAQGGNNQPQHF. The CDR3 DNA sequence: TGTGCCAGCAGCAAGGCTCAGGGGGGCAACAATCAGCCCCAGCATTTT.

The V and J genes are TRBV30 and TRBJ2-7; D not resolved. Germline CDR1 is GTSNPN and CDR2 is SVGIG (reference sequence). The CDR3 runs 12 residues. Deletions cut 0 bases from V and 7 bases from J, with 10 bases between. As DNA, the CDR3 is TGTGCCTGGAGTGTACTCTTTGGGGAGCAGTACTTC. This sequence encodes CAWSVLFGEQYF.

V is TRBV10-3 and J is TRBJ1-5; D is possibly TRBD1 (5 bases). The V gene's germline CDR1 is ENHRY and CDR2 SYGVKD. This CDR3 has 16 residues. Trimming removed 2 bases at V and 1 base at J, with 12 bases between. CDR3 DNA sequence: TGTGCCATCAGTGAGCCCGGAGGGACGAGCAATCAGCCCCAGCATTTT. This codes for CAISEPGGTSNQPQHF.

The J gene is TRBJ2-2, the V gene TRBV5-6; 7 bases line up with TRBD1. This CDR3 comprises 15 residues. CDR1 is SGHDT, CDR2 YYEEEE, per germline. After removal of 3 bases from V and 8 bases from J, the junction contained 10 bases not matched to a gene. The CDR3 DNA is TGTGCCAGCAGCTCTATAGACAGGGAGATAGGGGAGCTGTTTTTT. Translating gives CASSSIDREIGELFF. The entire variable domain, with the rest obtained from reference TRBV5-6 and TRBJ2-2, is as follows: DAGVTQSPTHLIKTRGQQVTLRCSPKSGHDTVSWYQQALGQGPQFIFQYYEEEERQRGNFPDRFSGHQFPNYSSELNVNALLLGDSALYLCASSSIDREIGELFFGEGSRLTVL.

V gene TRBV11-2 combines with J gene TRBJ2-6; D may be TRBD1 or TRBD2 (6 bases each). Germline lookup yields CDR1 SGHAT and CDR2 FQNNGV. The V end lost 8 bases, the J end lost 2 bases, and 16 bases lay between the germline ends. The CDR3 covers 16 residues. The CDR3: CASRPLEGAGANVLTF. The CDR3 DNA follows: TGTGCCAGCCGACCCCTGGAGGGGGCTGGGGCCAACGTCCTGACTTTC.

The chain carries TRBV29-1 and TRBJ1-1, with a possible D match to TRBD1 (5 bases). CDR1 and CDR2 from the germline V gene are SQVTM and ANQGSEA. This CDR3 is 12 amino acids long. Trimming took 4 bases from V and 2 from J, leaving 8 bases between them. CDR3 bases: TGCAGCGTTGGGGGCGGTAACACTGAAGCTTTCTTT. Translated: CSVGGGNTEAFF.

The chain couples TRBV19 to TRBJ1-4, with TRBD1 identical over 7 bases. The V gene's germline CDR1 is LNHDA and CDR2 SQIVND (reference sequence). J was trimmed by 0 bases and V by 11 bases; bases with no gene match: 6. CDR3 length equals 14 residues. The CDR3 DNA is TGTGCCTCCCGGGACAGTGCAACTAATGAAAAACTGTTTTTT. This translates into CASRDSATNEKLFF.

The CDR3 loop reads CASSGSSYEQYF. The CDR3 coding sequence is TGTGCCAGCAGTGGCTCCTCCTACGAGCAGTACTTC. The V and J genes are TRBV7-8 and TRBJ2-7; D remains unclear. Trimming took 6 bases from V and 0 from J, leaving 6 bases between them. Germline CDR1 reads SGHVS; CDR2 reads FQNEAQ. CDR3 size: 12 residues.

The rearrangement joins TRBV3-1 (or the pseudogene TRBV3-2) to TRBJ2-1; the match to TRBD2 covers 14 bases. Germline V CDR1 and CDR2: LGHDT, YNNKEL (reference sequence). The CDR3 loop spans 15 amino acids. V shed 5 bases and J 9 bases; nucleotides not matched to a gene: 6. CDR3 sequence: CASSATSGGASEQFF. CDR3 DNA sequence: TGTGCCAGCAGCGCGACTAGCGGGGGGGCCTCTGAGCAGTTCTTC.

J is TRBJ2-7 and V is TRBV5-1; D remains unclear. The length of the CDR3 is 13 residues. The germline CDR1 and CDR2 sequences are SGHRS and YFSETQ. V was trimmed by 0 bases and J by 3 bases, leaving 7 bases between them. In DNA form, the CDR3 reads TGCGCCAGCAGCTTGGCCGGTAGCTACGAGCAGTACTTC. Translating gives CASSLAGSYEQYF.